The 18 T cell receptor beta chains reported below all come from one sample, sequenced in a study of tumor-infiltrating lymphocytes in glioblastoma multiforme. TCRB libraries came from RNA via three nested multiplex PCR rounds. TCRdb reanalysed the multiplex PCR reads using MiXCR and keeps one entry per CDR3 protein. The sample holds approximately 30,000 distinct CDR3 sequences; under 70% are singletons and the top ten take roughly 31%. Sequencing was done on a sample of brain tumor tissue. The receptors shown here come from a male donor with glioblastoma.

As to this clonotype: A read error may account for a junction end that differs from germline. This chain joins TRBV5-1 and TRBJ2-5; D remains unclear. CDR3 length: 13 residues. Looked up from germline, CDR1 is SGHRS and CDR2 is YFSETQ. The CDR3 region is CTSSLALQETQYF. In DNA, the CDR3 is TGCACCAGCAGCTTGGCCCTCCAAGAGACCCAGTACTTC. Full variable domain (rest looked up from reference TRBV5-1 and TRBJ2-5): KAGVTQTPRYLIKTRGQQVTLSCSPISGHRSVSWYQQTPGQGLQFLFEYFSETQRNKGNFPGRFSGRQFSNSRSEMNVSTLELGDSALYLCTSSLALQETQYFGPGTRLLVL.

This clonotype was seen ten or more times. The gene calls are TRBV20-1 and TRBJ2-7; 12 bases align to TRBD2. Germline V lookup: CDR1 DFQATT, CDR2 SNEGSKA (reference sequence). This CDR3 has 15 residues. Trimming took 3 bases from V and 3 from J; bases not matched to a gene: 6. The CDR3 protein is CSARGGLAGLYEQYF. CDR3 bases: TGCAGTGCTAGGGGGGGACTAGCGGGTCTCTACGAGCAGTACTTC.

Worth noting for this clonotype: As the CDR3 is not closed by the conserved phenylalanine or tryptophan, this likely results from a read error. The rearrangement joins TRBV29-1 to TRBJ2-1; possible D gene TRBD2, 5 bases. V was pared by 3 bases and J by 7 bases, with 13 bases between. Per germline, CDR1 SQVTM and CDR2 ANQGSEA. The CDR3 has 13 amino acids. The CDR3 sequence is CSVEEDPGNEQFI. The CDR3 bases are TGCAGCGTTGAGGAGGACCCCGGGAATGAGCAGTTCATC.

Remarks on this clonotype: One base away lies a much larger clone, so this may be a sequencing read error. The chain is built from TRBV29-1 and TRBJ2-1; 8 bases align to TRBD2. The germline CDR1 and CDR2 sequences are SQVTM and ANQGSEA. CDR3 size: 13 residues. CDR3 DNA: TGCGGCGTTGAACAAGGAGCGGGAGAAAGGCGGTTCTTC. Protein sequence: CGVEQGAGERRFF.

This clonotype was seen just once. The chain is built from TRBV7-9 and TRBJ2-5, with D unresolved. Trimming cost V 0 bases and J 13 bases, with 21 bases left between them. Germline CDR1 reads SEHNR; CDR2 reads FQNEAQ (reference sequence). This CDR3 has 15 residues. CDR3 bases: TGTGCCAGCAGCTTAGCGGTTGACTTTCAAGAGGCCCGGTACTTC. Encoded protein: CASSLAVDFQEARYF.

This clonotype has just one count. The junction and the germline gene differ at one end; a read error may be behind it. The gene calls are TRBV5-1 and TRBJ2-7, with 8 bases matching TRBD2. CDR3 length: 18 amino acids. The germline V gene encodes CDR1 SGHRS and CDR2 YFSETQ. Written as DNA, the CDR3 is TGCGCCGGCAGCTCGGTCGGGACTAGTGGGAGGGCTGTCTACGAGCAGTACTTC. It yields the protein CAGSSVGTSGRAVYEQYF.

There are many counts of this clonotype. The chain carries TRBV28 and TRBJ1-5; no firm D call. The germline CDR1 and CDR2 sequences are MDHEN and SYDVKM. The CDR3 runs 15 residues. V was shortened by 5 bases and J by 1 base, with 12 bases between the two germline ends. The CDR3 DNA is TGTGCCAGCAGTCCCCCGGGCCAAAGCAATCAGCCCCAGCATTTT. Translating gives CASSPPGQSNQPQHF.

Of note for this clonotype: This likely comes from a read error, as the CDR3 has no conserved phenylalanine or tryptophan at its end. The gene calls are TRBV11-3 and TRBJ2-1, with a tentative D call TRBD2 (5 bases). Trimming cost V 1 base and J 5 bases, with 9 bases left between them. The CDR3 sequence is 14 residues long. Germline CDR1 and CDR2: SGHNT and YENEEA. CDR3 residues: CASSLGEWNNEQFL. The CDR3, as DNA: TGTGCCAGCAGCTTAGGGGAGTGGAACAATGAGCAGTTCTTA.

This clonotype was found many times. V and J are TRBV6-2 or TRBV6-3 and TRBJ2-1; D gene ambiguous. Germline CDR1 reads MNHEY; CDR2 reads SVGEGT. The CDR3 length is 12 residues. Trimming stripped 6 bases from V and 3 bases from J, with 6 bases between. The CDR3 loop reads CASSRRYNEQFF. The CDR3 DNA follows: TGTGCCAGCAGCCGACGCTACAATGAGCAGTTCTTC.

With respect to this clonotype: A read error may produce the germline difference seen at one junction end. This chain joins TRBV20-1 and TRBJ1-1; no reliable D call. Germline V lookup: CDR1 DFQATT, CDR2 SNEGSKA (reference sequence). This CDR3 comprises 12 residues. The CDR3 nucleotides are TGCAGTGCTAGTAGGCAGGCCATTGAAGCTTTCTTC. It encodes CSASRQAIEAFF.

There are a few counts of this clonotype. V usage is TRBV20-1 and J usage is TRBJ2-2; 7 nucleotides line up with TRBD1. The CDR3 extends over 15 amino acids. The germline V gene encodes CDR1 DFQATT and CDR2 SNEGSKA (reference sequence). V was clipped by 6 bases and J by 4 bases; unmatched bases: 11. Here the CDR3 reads CSASLGGAGTGELFF. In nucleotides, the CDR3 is TGCAGTGCCTCATTAGGGGGCGCGGGCACCGGGGAGCTGTTTTTT.

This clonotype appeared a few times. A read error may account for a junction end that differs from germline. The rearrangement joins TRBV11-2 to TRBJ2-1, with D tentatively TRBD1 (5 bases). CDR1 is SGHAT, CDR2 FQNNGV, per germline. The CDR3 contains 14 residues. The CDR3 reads CACSLDREFGEQFF. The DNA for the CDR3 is TGTGCCTGCAGCTTAGACAGAGAATTTGGTGAGCAGTTCTTC.

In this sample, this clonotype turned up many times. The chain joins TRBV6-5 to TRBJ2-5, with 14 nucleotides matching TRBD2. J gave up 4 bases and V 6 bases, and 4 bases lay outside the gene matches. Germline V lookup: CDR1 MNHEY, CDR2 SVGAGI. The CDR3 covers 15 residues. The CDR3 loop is CASSLGTSGRETQYF. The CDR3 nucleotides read TGTGCCAGCAGCCTCGGGACTAGCGGGAGAGAGACCCAGTACTTC.

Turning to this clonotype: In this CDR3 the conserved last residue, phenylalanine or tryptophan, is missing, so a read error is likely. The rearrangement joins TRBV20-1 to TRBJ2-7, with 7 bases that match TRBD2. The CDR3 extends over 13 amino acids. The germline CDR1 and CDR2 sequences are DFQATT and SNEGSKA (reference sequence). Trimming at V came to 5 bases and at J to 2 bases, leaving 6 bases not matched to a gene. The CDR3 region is CSAGGVLTYEQYL. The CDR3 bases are TGCAGTGCTGGGGGGGTCCTCACCTACGAGCAGTACCTC.

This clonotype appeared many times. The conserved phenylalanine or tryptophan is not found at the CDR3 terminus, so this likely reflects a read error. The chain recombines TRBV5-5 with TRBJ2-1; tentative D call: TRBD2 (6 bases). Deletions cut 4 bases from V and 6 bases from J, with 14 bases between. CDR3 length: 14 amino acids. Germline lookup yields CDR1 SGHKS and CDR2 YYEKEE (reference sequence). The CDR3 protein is CASSVIAASNEQFL. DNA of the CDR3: TGTGCCAGCAGCGTAATAGCGGCAAGCAATGAGCAGTTCCTC.

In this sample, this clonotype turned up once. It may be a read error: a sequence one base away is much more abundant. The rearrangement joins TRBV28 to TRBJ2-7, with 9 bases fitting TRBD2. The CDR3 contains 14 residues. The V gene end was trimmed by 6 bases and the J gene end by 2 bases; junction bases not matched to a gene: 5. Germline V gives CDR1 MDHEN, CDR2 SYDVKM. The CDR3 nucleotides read TGTGCCAGCAGCCCCTGGACTAGCGCCTACGAGCAGTACTTC. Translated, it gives CASSPWTSAYEQYF.

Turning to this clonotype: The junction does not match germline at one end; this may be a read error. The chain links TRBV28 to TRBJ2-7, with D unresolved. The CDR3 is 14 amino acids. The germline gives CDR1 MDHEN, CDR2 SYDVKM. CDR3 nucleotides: TGTGCCAGCCTGGCAGCCAGCGAGAGTAACGAGCAGTACTTT. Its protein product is CASLAASESNEQYF.

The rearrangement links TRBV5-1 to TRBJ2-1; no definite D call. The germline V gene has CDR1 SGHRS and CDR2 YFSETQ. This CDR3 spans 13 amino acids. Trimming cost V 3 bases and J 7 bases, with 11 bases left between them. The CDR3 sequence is CASSWASENEQFF. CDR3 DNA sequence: TGCGCCAGCAGCTGGGCTAGTGAAAATGAGCAGTTCTTC.